This T cell receptor (beta chain) was recorded in a study of blood T cell repertoires in COVID-19. Study overall: Spain, Italy and the United States supplied samples that represented acute and convalescent COVID-19. T cells, B-cell-depleted T cells, or PBMCs supplied cDNA or gDNA.

How the authors handled the data: Estimated nucleated cell counts came from reference gene primer amplification. Some clones are missing from TCRdb's copy, which holds only in-frame ones; the method was immunoSEQ multiplex PCR. For V, J and clone size, that table is used; D and trimming come from the DNA. The data hold 75,000 to 95,000 clones, with approximately 85% observed a single time. The CDR3 has 19 amino acids. Germline-derived CDR1 and CDR2 are LGHNA and YNFKEQ. V shed 1 base and J shed 3 bases, with 25 bases lying between them. This TCR was recovered from a woman of 80 years or more with active or convalescent COVID-19. The V gene is TRBV4-2, the J gene TRBJ2-7; no definite D call. Input material: peripheral blood. For the CDR3, the DNA is TGTGCCAGCAGCCAAGTTAGGCACCACCACACTAACCATGACTACGAGCAGTACTTC. This sequence encodes CASSQVRHHHTNHDYEQYF.